Detailed here is one T cell receptor beta chain. The antigen is unknown. This entry comes from a study of graft-versus-host responses after intestinal transplantation. Turning to the study itself: Transplants were multivisceral, liver-intestinal, or isolated intestinal. All recipients were given anti-thymocyte globulin induction, and tacrolimus and steroids were then administered for about three years. Study results and limitations: The marrow of recipients harbored GvH clones, and ileum or blood showed some of them first. When patients had graft-donor T cell macrochimerism, their allografts held high graft-versus-host to host-versus-graft clonal ratios.

The data were produced by immunoSEQ multiplex PCR, yet TCRdb's version contains in-frame clones alone and is incomplete. Of 40,000 to 55,000 clones listed, roughly 96% were seen once; the top ten hold around 0.25%. The sequence came from a human donor who was the organ donor for an intestinal transplant. The source was unstimulated CD8+ T cells sorted from spleen or lymph node cells, collected before transplant.

The CDR3 coding sequence is TGTGCCAGCAGCTTAGCGGGGGGAATCACAGATACGCAGTATTTT. Its translation is CASSLAGGITDTQYF. V gene TRBV7-3 combines with J gene TRBJ2-3; 8 bases match TRBD2. Trimming cost V 2 bases and J 2 bases; bases outside gene matches: 3. Per the germline V gene, CDR1 is SGHTA and CDR2 is FQGTGA. The CDR3 totals 15 residues.